These 8 T cell receptor beta chains were all obtained from the same sample, sequenced in a study of blood T cell repertoires in COVID-19. Clones were read by immunoSEQ multiplex PCR, and TCRdb kept only the in-frame ones, dropping some. The table records roughly 80,000 clones, roughly 90% of them present only once. The sample consisted of peripheral blood. These receptors were obtained from a woman older than 75 with acute or convalescent COVID-19.

The chain uses TRBV18 and TRBJ1-1; TRBD1 agrees at 10 bases. CDR1 is KGHSH and CDR2 is LQKENI in the germline V gene. V lost 3 bases, J lost 3 bases, and 4 bases stayed unmatched. The CDR3 covers 15 residues. The DNA for the CDR3 is TGTGCCAGCTCACCCTCGGGACAGGGGTACACTGAAGCTTTCTTT. It specifies CASSPSGQGYTEAFF. Full variable domain (outside the CDR3, taken from reference TRBV18 and TRBJ1-1): NAGVMQNPRHLVRRRGQEARLRCSPMKGHSHVYWYRQLPEEGLKFMVYLQKENIIDESGMPKERFSAEFPKEGPSILRIQQVVRGDSAAYFCASSPSGQGYTEAFFGQGTRLTVV.

This chain joins TRBV12-3 or TRBV12-4 and TRBJ1-2, with D tentatively TRBD1 (6 bases). V was cut by 6 bases and J by 4 bases, with 12 bases left in between. The CDR3 contains 13 residues. CDR3 residues: CASSRDRSYGYTF. In DNA, the CDR3 is TGTGCCAGCAGCCGAGACAGGAGCTATGGCTACACCTTC.

In DNA, the CDR3 is TGTGCCACCAGCAGGGAGCAGGGGTTTTCCTATGGCTACACCTTC. It translates to CATSREQGFSYGYTF. The rearrangement links TRBV15 to TRBJ1-2, with D maybe TRBD1 (6 bases). The CDR3 covers 15 residues. Trimming removed 3 bases from V and 4 bases from J, with 15 bases in between. Germline CDR1 reads LNHNV; CDR2 reads YYDKDF (reference sequence).

In nucleotides, the CDR3 is TGTGCCAGCAGCTCTACGACAGAGTTTAACTATGGCTACACCTTC. It specifies CASSSTTEFNYGYTF. The rearrangement joins TRBV11-2 to TRBJ1-2; D possibly corresponds to TRBD1 (5 bases). CDR3 size: 15 residues. V was cut by 4 bases and J by 1 base, with 13 bases left in between. The germline V gene has CDR1 SGHAT and CDR2 FQNNGV. The complete variable domain, with remaining parts taken from reference TRBV11-2 and TRBJ1-2, reads EAGVAQSPRYKIIEKRQSVAFWCNPISGHATLYWYQQILGQGPKLLIQFQNNGVVDDSQLPKDRFSAERLKGVDSTLKIQPAKLEDSAVYLCASSSTTEFNYGYTFGSGTRLTVV.

DNA for the CDR3: TGTGCCAGCAGCGTAGGTCTCCTAACCCTCGAACGTACGCAGTATTTT. Translating gives CASSVGLLTLERTQYF. This chain links TRBV9 with TRBJ2-3; no reliable D call. The CDR3 is made up of 16 amino acids. Trimming stripped 0 bases from V and 8 bases from J, with 19 bases between. Looked up from germline, CDR1 is SGDLS and CDR2 is YYNGEE.

The rearrangement joins TRBV5-4 to TRBJ2-3; tentative D call: TRBD2 (5 bases). The CDR3 length is 15 residues. The V and J ends lost 3 bases and 2 bases respectively, with 13 bases between them. Germline lookup yields CDR1 SGHNT and CDR2 YYREEE (reference sequence). The CDR3 DNA reads TGTGCCAGCAGCTCACGTCGAGGGAACACAGATACGCAGTATTTT. This gives the protein CASSSRRGNTDTQYF. Based on the CDR3 plus reference TRBV5-4 and TRBJ2-3, the full variable domain is ETGVTQSPTHLIKTRGQQVTLRCSSQSGHNTVSWYQQALGQGPQFIFQYYREEENGRGNFPPRFSGLQFPNYSSELNVNALELDDSALYLCASSSRRGNTDTQYFGPGTRLTVL.

J is TRBJ1-1 and V is TRBV4-3; tentative D call: TRBD1 (5 bases). This CDR3 spans 13 amino acids. CDR1 LGHNA and CDR2 YSLEER come from the germline V gene. Trimming removed 2 bases from V and 7 bases from J, with 11 bases in between. This chain's CDR3 is CASSQIGAGEAFF. In DNA form, the CDR3 reads TGCGCCAGCAGCCAAATAGGGGCAGGTGAAGCTTTCTTT.

This clone was seen a single time. The V gene is TRBV6-5, the J gene TRBJ2-6; the D is unclear. Trimming took off 10 bases at V and 0 bases at J, with 7 bases between the two ends. The CDR3 contains 13 residues. Germline CDR1 is MNHEY and CDR2 is SVGAGI. CDR3 nucleotide sequence: TGTGCCACCTCGTTCTCTGGGGCCAACGTCCTGACTTTC. It translates to CATSFSGANVLTF.